The subject of this entry is one TCR beta chain. What it binds is not known. Unmatched junction bases numbered 2, after V lost 1 base and J lost 3 bases. Germline V gene data show CDR1 as KGHSH and CDR2 as LQKENI. CDR3 size: 15 residues. The data were obtained in a study of PD-1 blockade in mismatch repair-deficient tumors. Points from the study as a whole: Rapid post-treatment expansion, then contraction, generally preceding radiologic response, marked tumor-resident clones.

Data came from immunoSEQ multiplex PCR; TCRdb stores just in-frame clones and leaves some out. This sample has approximately 16,000 clones, with approximately 87% found just once. The chain carries TRBV18 and TRBJ2-3, with TRBD2 identical over 9 bases. This TCR came from an adult with mismatch repair-deficient cancer. This specimen consisted of PBMCs, obtained less than 25 weeks after starting pembrolizumab. In nucleotides, the CDR3 is TGTGCCAGCTCACCACTAGCGGGAGAAACAGATACGCAGTATTTT. Translation: CASSPLAGETDTQYF.